This T cell receptor beta chain was recorded in a study of cytomegalovirus exposure and HLA in healthy donors. Study-wide points: The majority of TCR sequences were rare, yet some public TCRs appeared in many donors. No immune exposure information besides CMV serostatus was available. The study designated 150 or so TCR beta chains cytomegalovirus-associated. Among the most significant clusters, several appeared linked to common viral pathogens in a later analysis.

Primers included in the PCR were 60 Vbeta and 13 Jbeta primers. Some clones are missing from TCRdb's copy, which holds only in-frame ones; the method was immunoSEQ multiplex PCR. Counted here are around 120,000 clones, more than 60% occurring once; the ten biggest clones make up roughly 3.6%. For this clone: Its specificity is not known.

The CDR3 is 14 residues long. Germline CDR1 MNHNS, CDR2 SASEGT. V lost 3 bases and J 9 bases, leaving 15 bases between the germline ends. The V and J genes are TRBV6-1 and TRBJ2-4, with D perhaps matching TRBD2 (6 bases). This receptor was obtained from a man in his thirties or forties in good health and CMV-seronegative. The source material was PBMCs. The CDR3 coding sequence is TGTGCCAGCAGTGAGAGGAGGGACGATGGCATTCAGTACTTC. Amino acids: CASSERRDDGIQYF.